This TCR beta chain comes out of a study of beta chain features in type 1 diabetes. Study-wide results and limits: A potential influence of HLA type upon TCRB rearrangement remained unresolved herein.

As for this clone: The antigen remains undetermined.

Expressed TCRB transcripts were sequenced because the isolated RNA had all been reverse transcribed beforehand. Libraries were prepared by immunoSEQ multiplex PCR; TCRdb keeps only in-frame clonotypes and omits some of them. Of 300,000 to 350,000 clones listed, roughly 8% are singletons. Blood was drawn once from each donor into heparinised tubes. The draws averaged around 0.12 L. The sequence derives from a woman younger than 30 in good health. Sequencing was done on a sample of central memory CD4+ T cells from blood.

The CDR3 is CASSLSAGGIGYTF. The CDR3, as DNA: TGTGCCAGCAGCTTATCTGCAGGAGGGATTGGCTACACCTTC. The chain uses TRBV7-3 and TRBJ1-2; D is undetermined. Germline V lookup: CDR1 SGHTA, CDR2 FQGTGA. Trimming removed 2 bases from V and 7 bases from J, with 14 bases in between. CDR3 length: 14 amino acids.